The clone carrying this T cell receptor (beta chain) was observed at least ten times. The target antigen is unknown. The CDR3 is made up of 15 amino acids. Per the germline V gene, CDR1 is SGHRS and CDR2 is YFSETQ. V dropped 5 bases and J dropped 3 bases, with 18 bases sitting between them. The data belong to a study of T cell repertoires in cytomegalovirus infection. Study at large: Newly reported HLA-C-restricted and thoroughly characterized HLA-B-restricted CMV epitopes were employed. Public TCR beta signature analysis indicated the presence of both CMV infection and matching HLA type.

TCRdb independently ran MiXCR on the reads; one entry per CDR3 protein. The repertoire consists of some 480,000 distinct CDR3 sequences, with about 33% occurring once and the leading ten covering about 17%. Overall study results and limits: Dominating the ex vivo response were TCR beta clonotypes that were CMV-specific and HLA-C-restricted. Identification of carriers of CMV plus the relevant HLA was performed using cumulative public TCR beta family frequency.

The sample was cultured PBMCs, taken from culture after CMV antigen stimulation. The chain links TRBV5-1 to TRBJ2-7, with D uncertain. The source is a human donor in good health (CMV status not recorded). Some clones in this sample may be carry-over from other donors' samples. This CDR3 reads CASREGRALSYEQYF. The DNA of the CDR3 is TGCGCCAGCAGAGAAGGCCGGGCCCTAAGCTACGAGCAGTACTTC.